This T cell receptor (beta chain) stems from a study of T cell clones after liver transplantation. Overall study findings and caveats: In 5 of 8 subjects, circulating graft-donor-reactive CD4 TCRbeta sequences fell significantly after transplant.

The assay was immunoSEQ multiplex PCR, and TCRdb's table has in-frame clones only and misses some. The data show approximately 50,000 clones, 65% to 80% seen once. About this clone itself: Its specificity is not known.

The specimen was CD4+ T cells from blood, collected about 56 months after liver transplant. This clonotype originated in a human patient who received a liver transplant. Some of the T cells may derive from the graft donor.

This chain's CDR3 is CASSYSNLGGGDTQYF. For the CDR3, the DNA is TGTGCCAGCAGTTACTCGAATTTGGGGGGCGGAGATACGCAGTATTTT. This chain links TRBV6-6 with TRBJ2-3; D tentatively reads TRBD1 or TRBD2 (6 bases each). Trimming removed 0 bases at V and 5 bases at J, with 15 bases between. The CDR3 loop spans 16 amino acids. Germline V gives CDR1 MNHNY, CDR2 SVGAGI (reference sequence).